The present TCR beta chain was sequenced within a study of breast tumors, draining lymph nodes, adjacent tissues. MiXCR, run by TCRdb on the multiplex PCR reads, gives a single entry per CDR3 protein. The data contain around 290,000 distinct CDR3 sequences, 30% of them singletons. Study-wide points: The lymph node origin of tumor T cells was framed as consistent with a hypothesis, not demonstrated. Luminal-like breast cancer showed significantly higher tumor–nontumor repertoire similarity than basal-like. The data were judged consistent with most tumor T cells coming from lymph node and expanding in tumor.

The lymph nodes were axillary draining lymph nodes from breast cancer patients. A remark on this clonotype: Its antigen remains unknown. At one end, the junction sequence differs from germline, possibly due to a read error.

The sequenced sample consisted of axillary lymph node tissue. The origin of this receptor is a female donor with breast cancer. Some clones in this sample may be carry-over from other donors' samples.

The CDR3 region has the DNA TGTGCCAGCAGCTACGCCGGGACCGCCTCTGGGGCCGACGTCCTGACTTTC. Translated, it gives CASSYAGTASGADVLTF. The chain carries TRBV9 and TRBJ2-6, with D perhaps assigned TRBD1 or TRBD2 (5 bases each). CDR3 length: 17 amino acids. Per the germline V gene, CDR1 is SGDLS and CDR2 is YYNGEE.